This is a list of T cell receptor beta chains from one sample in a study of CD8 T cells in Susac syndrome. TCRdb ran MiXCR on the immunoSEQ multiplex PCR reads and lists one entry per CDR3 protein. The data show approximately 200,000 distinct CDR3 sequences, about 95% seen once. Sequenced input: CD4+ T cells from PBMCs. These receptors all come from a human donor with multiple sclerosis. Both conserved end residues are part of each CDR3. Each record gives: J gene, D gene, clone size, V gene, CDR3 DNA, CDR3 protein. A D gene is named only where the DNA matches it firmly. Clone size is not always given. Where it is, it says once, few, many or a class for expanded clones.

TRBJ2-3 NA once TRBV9 TGTGCCAGCAGCGCCCCAGGGATTCGAGGCACAGATACGCAGTATTTT CASSAPGIRGTDTQYF
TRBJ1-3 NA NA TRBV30 TGTGCCTGGAGCCTAAGGGCAGGAGGAAACACCATATATTTT CAWSLRAGGNTIYF
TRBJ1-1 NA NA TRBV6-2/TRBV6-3 TGTGCCAGTCTTCGGGACGGCGCCACACTTGAAGCTTTCTTT CASLRDGATLEAFF
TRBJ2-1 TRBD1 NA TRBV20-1 TGCAGTGCTGGGACAGGGTGGAATGAGCAGTTCTTC CSAGTGWNEQFF
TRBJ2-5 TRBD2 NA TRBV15 TGTGCCACCAGCAGAGAGGTAGCTAGCGGAGAGACCCAGTACTTC CATSREVASGETQYF
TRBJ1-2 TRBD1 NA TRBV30 TGTGCCTGGAGTGTACTTGGACAGGGTTATGGCTACACCTTC CAWSVLGQGYGYTF
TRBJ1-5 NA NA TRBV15 TGTGCCACCAGCACTGGCGAGAGACAGCCCCAGCATTTT CATSTGERQPQHF
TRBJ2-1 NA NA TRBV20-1 TGCAGTGCTAGAGCCAGGGGGGCCCCCTACAATGAGCAGTTCTTC CSARARGAPYNEQFF
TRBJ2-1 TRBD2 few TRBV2 TGTGCCAGCTCTAGCGGGGGCGCCTACAATGAGCAGTTCTTC CASSSGGAYNEQFF
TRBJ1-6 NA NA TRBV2 TGTGCCAGCAGTGAAAAAGAGGGGTGGAATTCACCCCTCCACTTT CASSEKEGWNSPLHF
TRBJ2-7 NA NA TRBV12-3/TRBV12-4 TGTGCCAGCAGTCCCGTGGGGAGGGGGGAGCAGTACTTC CASSPVGRGEQYF
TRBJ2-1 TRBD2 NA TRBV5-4 TGTGCCAGCAGCTCCTCGGGAGGGACTGGACCGTACAATGAGCAGTTCTTC CASSSSGGTGPYNEQFF
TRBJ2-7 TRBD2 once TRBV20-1 TGCAGTGCTAGTGGGGCGGGGGCCTACGAGCAGTACTTC CSASGAGAYEQYF
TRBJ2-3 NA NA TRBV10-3 TGTGCCATCAGTGGTGGGGCAGATACGCAGTATTTT CAISGGADTQYF
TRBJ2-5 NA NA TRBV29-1 TGCAGCGCCGGGGCCGTGCAAGAGACCCAGTACTTC CSAGAVQETQYF
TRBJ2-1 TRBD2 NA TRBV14 TGTGCCAGCAGCCCCAGCGGGACCCTAAACAATGAGCAGTTCTTC CASSPSGTLNNEQFF
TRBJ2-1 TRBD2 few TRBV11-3 TGTGCCAGCAGCTCCTCTAGCGGGGCAACTTACAATGAGCAGTTCTTC CASSSSSGATYNEQFF
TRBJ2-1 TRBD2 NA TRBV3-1 TGTGCCAGCAGCTGGGCGGGGGGGACGCACAATGAGCAGTTCTTC CASSWAGGTHNEQFF
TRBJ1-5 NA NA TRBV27 TGTGCCAGCAGTTTATTAGGAGGAAGGCAGGAGGGTCAGCCCCAGCATTTT CASSLLGGRQEGQPQHF
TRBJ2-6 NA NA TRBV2 TGTGCCAGCAGTGAGTCCGGGGTCGGGGCCAACGTCCTGACTTTC CASSESGVGANVLTF
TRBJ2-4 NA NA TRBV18 TGTGCCAGCTCAGCAGACAGGGAGGGGGCCAAAAACATTCAGTACTTC CASSADREGAKNIQYF
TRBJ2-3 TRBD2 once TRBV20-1 TGCAGTGCTAGCTATTTTGTAGCGGGGTCCACAGATACGCAGTATTTT CSASYFVAGSTDTQYF
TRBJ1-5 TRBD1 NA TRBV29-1 TGCAGCGTAGAGACAGGGAATGAACAGCCCCAGCATTTT CSVETGNEQPQHF
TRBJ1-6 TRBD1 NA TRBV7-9 TGTGCCAGCAGCTCACAGGGGCAAGGAAGTTCACCCCTCCACTTT CASSSQGQGSSPLHF
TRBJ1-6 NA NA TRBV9 TGTGCCAGCAGCGTAGCAAGGGATTCACCCCTCCACTTT CASSVARDSPLHF
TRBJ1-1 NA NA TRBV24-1 TGTGCCACCAGTGCAGACGGGGGACCGAACACTGAAGCTTTCTTT CATSADGGPNTEAFF
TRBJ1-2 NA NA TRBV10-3 TGTGCCATCGGGGCAGACAACTATGGCTACACCTTC CAIGADNYGYTF
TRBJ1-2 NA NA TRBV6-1 TGTGCCAGCAGTGAAGCAGGGGATTTCTATGGCTACACCTTC CASSEAGDFYGYTF
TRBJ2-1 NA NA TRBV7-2 TGTGCCAGCAGCCCGGGACTGACCTACAATGAGCAGTTCTTC CASSPGLTYNEQFF
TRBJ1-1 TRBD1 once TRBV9 TGTGCCAGCAGCGGAATACCGGGACAGGGGAGTGAAGCTTTCTTT CASSGIPGQGSEAFF
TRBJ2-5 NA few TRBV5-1 TGCGCCAGCAGCCCCCGGGACGGTCCCCAAGAGACCCAGTACTTC CASSPRDGPQETQYF
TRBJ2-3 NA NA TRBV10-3 TGTGCCATCAGTGGGGGAGGTACGCAGTATTTT CAISGGGTQYF
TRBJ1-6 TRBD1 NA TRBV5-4 TGTGCCAGCAGTCCTAAGACAGGGCGGTCACCCCTCCACTTT CASSPKTGRSPLHF
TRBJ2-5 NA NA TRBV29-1 TGCAGCGGGCGGACGGCCCAGGGAGAGACCCAGTACTTC CSGRTAQGETQYF
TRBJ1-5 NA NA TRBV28 TGTGCCAGCAGTTCGGGGACGGTTCAGCCCCAGCATTTT CASSSGTVQPQHF
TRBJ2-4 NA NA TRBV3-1 TGTGCCAGCAGCCCTAGAGGGACCATCGACTCCAAAAACATTCAGTACTTC CASSPRGTIDSKNIQYF
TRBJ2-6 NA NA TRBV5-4 TGTGCCAGCAGACCGGGACTGGCCTTTGGGGCCAACGTCCTGACTTTC CASRPGLAFGANVLTF
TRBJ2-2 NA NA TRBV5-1 TGCGCCAGCAGCTTTAACGGGGAGCTGTTTTTT CASSFNGELFF
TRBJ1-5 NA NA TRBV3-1 TGTGCCAGCAGCCTAACAGACAAAGGCCAGCCCCAGCATTTT CASSLTDKGQPQHF
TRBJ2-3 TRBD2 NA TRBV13 TGTGCCAGCAGCGCTAGCGGAGGAGGAACAGATACGCAGTATTTT CASSASGGGTDTQYF
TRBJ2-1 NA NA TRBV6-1 TGTGCCAGCAGTGAAAGGGGGGTAGATGAGCAGTTCTTC CASSERGVDEQFF
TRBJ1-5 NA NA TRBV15 TGTGCCACCAGCAGAGATCGGGGGAACGGCAATCAGCCCCAGCATTTT CATSRDRGNGNQPQHF
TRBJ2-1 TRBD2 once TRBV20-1 TGCAGTGCTAGATACAGCGGGGGACCCCCTTACAATGAGCAGTTCTTC CSARYSGGPPYNEQFF
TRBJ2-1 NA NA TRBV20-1 TGCAGTGCTAGATGGCGCGGGGAAATCAATGAGCAGTTCTTC CSARWRGEINEQFF
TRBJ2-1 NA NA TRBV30 TGTGCCTCCGAGCAGAACTCCTACAATGAGCAGTTCTTC CASEQNSYNEQFF
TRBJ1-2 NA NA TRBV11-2 TGTGCCAGCAGCCAGGGGAGGTATGGCTACACCTTC CASSQGRYGYTF
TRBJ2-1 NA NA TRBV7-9 TGTGCCAGCGGTCTACTGGCAGGGGAGCAGTTCTTC CASGLLAGEQFF
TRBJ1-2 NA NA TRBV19 TGTGCCAGTAGTCACAGGGACCACTATGGCTACACCTTC CASSHRDHYGYTF
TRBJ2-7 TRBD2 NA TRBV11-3 TGTGCCAGCAGCTTGGGAGGGGTAGACTACGAGCAGTACTTC CASSLGGVDYEQYF
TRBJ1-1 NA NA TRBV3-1 TGTGCCAGCAGCCAAGCATACACTGAAGCTTTCTTT CASSQAYTEAFF